The 28 T cell receptor beta chains given below trace back to one sample, sequenced in a study of T cell changes during pregnancy in multiple sclerosis. Assay: immunoSEQ multiplex PCR; the TCRdb copy retains only in-frame clones and omits some. The sample shows over 45,000 clones, almost 95% of them seen only once. Material: peripheral blood, obtained in the third trimester of pregnancy. The receptors come from a female donor with multiple sclerosis, enrolled in a pregnancy study.

V and J are TRBV6-6 and TRBJ2-4; TRBD2 agrees at 7 bases. Germline V lookup: CDR1 MNHNY, CDR2 SVGAGI (reference sequence). J lost 9 bases, V lost 4 bases, and 3 bases had no gene match. The CDR3 runs to 12 residues. The CDR3 sequence is CASSFGGGIQYF. In nucleotides, the CDR3 is TGTGCCAGCAGTTTCGGCGGGGGCATTCAGTACTTC.

V and J are TRBV28 and TRBJ2-5, with TRBD1 as a possible D gene (6 bases). The germline V and J ends were trimmed by 5 bases and 5 bases, with 15 bases remaining between them. There are 14 residues in the CDR3. In germline, CDR1 is MDHEN, CDR2 SYDVKM. This chain's CDR3 is CASSVVQGGETQYF. The CDR3 DNA follows: TGTGCCAGCAGTGTAGTACAGGGCGGCGAGACCCAGTACTTC.

The chain carries TRBV15 and TRBJ2-4, with D perhaps matching TRBD1 (5 bases). CDR1 LNHNV and CDR2 YYDKDF come from the germline V gene (reference sequence). V was shortened by 1 base and J by 8 bases, with 9 bases between the two germline ends. This CDR3 contains 13 residues. The CDR3 sequence: CATSRAGFHIQYF. As DNA, the CDR3 is TGTGCCACCAGCAGAGCAGGGTTCCACATTCAGTACTTC.

This sequence joins TRBV7-2 and TRBJ2-5; TRBD2 matches 9 bases. Per germline, CDR1 SGHTA and CDR2 FQGNSA. The CDR3 has 15 residues. V lost 6 bases to trimming and J lost 3 bases; unmatched junction nucleotides: 8. Here the CDR3 reads CASSDRGRAEETQYF. As DNA, the CDR3 is TGTGCCAGCAGTGACCGCGGGAGGGCAGAAGAGACCCAGTACTTC.

This clone has more than one count but fewer than ten. The chain has TRBV2 and TRBJ2-1; D gene ambiguous. Germline V gives CDR1 SNHLY, CDR2 FYNNEI. CDR3 length: 10 amino acids. Trimming removed 7 bases from V and 5 bases from J, with 3 bases in between. CDR3 in amino acids: CASTHNEQFF. The CDR3 nucleotides are TGTGCCAGCACTCACAATGAGCAGTTCTTC. The full variable domain, completed using reference TRBV2 and TRBJ2-1, is EPEVTQTPSHQVTQMGQEVILRCVPISNHLYFYWYRQILGQKVEFLVSFYNNEISEKSEIFDDQFSVERPDGSNFTLKIRSTKLEDSAMYFCASTHNEQFFGPGTRLTVL.

V gene TRBV4-2 combines with J gene TRBJ1-5, with TRBD1 as a possible D gene (5 bases). V was shortened by 2 bases and J by 2 bases, with 13 bases between the two germline ends. CDR3 length: 16 residues. Germline CDR1 is LGHNA and CDR2 is YNFKEQ. CDR3: CASSQPVDSGNQPQHF. CDR3 DNA: TGTGCCAGCAGCCAACCCGTCGACAGCGGCAATCAGCCCCAGCATTTT.

This clone was seen just once. The chain recombines TRBV19 with TRBJ1-5, with TRBD1 matching over 10 bases. Unmatched junction bases numbered 12, after V lost 4 bases and J lost 0 bases. This CDR3 spans 19 amino acids. Per the germline V gene, CDR1 is LNHDA and CDR2 is SQIVND (reference sequence). The CDR3 coding sequence is TGTGCCAGTAGTACGAGACCGGGACAGGGGATACATAGCAATCAGCCCCAGCATTTT. The encoded protein is CASSTRPGQGIHSNQPQHF.

This chain links TRBV27 with TRBJ2-7; 8 nucleotides agree with TRBD1. Germline V gene sequence: CDR1 MNHEY, CDR2 SMNVEV (reference sequence). This CDR3 is built from 15 residues. The ends lost 0 bases at V and 3 bases at J; junction bases unmatched: 4. In nucleotides, the CDR3 is TGTGCCAGCAGTTTATCTACAGGGGGTTTCTACGAGCAGTACTTC. Encoded protein: CASSLSTGGFYEQYF.

The chain couples TRBV5-6 to TRBJ2-5; 9 bases are shared with TRBD2. TRBJ2-7 explains the end of the DNA better; the J call may be wrong. Germline CDR1 reads SGHDT; CDR2 reads YYEEEE. CDR3 size: 15 residues. This chain's CDR3 is CASSETSGVPYEQYF. The CDR3 nucleotides read TGTGCCAGCAGCGAGACTAGCGGAGTGCCCTACGAGCAGTACTTC.

This clone was seen a few times. The chain carries TRBV12-5 and TRBJ1-5; possible D gene TRBD1, 5 bases. Germline V gene lookup returns CDR1 LGHNT and CDR2 FRNRAP. V was clipped by 2 bases and J by 8 bases, with 16 bases between them. CDR3 length equals 15 residues. The CDR3 is CASGLQQGGREPQHF. CDR3 bases: TGTGCTAGTGGTTTGCAGCAGGGTGGCCGGGAGCCCCAGCATTTT.

The chain is built from TRBV28 and TRBJ2-1; 8 positions agree with TRBD2. The CDR3 length is 15 residues. The V and J ends lost 1 base and 6 bases, in that order; junction bases with no gene match: 5. Germline V gene lookup returns CDR1 MDHEN and CDR2 SYDVKM. The CDR3 spells CASSLLAAGGNEQFF. CDR3 in DNA: TGTGCCAGCAGTTTATTGGCGGCGGGAGGCAATGAGCAGTTCTTC.

This sequence joins TRBV9 and TRBJ2-1; D is possibly TRBD2 (6 bases). Germline-derived CDR1 and CDR2 are SGDLS and YYNGEE. The length of the CDR3 is 15 residues. Deletions cut 0 bases from V and 9 bases from J, with 16 bases between. This CDR3 reads CASSVAIPAEGEQFF. In DNA form, the CDR3 reads TGTGCCAGCAGCGTAGCTATCCCCGCGGAGGGTGAGCAGTTCTTC.

The chain is built from TRBV9 and TRBJ1-3; D is perhaps TRBD1 (6 bases). V lost 0 bases to trimming and J lost 0 bases, with 10 bases between them. This CDR3 comprises 16 residues. Germline values: CDR1 SGDLS, CDR2 YYNGEE. CDR3 residues: CASSVVGASSGNTIYF. CDR3 nucleotide sequence: TGTGCCAGCAGCGTAGTGGGGGCGAGCTCTGGAAACACCATATATTTT.

The rearrangement joins TRBV4-3 to TRBJ1-4, with TRBD1 as a possible D gene (5 bases). With 0 bases removed from V and 5 bases from J, the gap between germline ends came to 7 bases. Germline V gene sequence: CDR1 LGHNA, CDR2 YSLEER. The CDR3 runs to 14 residues. The CDR3 region is CASSQDNRNEKLFF. The CDR3 DNA follows: TGCGCCAGCAGCCAAGATAACAGGAATGAAAAACTGTTTTTT.

This chain uses TRBV6-1 with TRBJ1-3, with 10 nucleotides matching TRBD1. Looked up from germline, CDR1 is MNHNS and CDR2 is SASEGT. The trim removed 6 bases at V and 4 bases at J, leaving 3 bases unmatched. The CDR3 is 14 residues long. CDR3 coding DNA: TGTGCCAGCAGGACAGGGGGCGCCGGAAACACCATATATTTT. It translates to CASRTGGAGNTIYF.

As regards this clone: The sample has other DNA sequences that encode this CDR3 too. The V and J genes are TRBV9 and TRBJ2-1; 8 bases agree with TRBD2. V gave up 0 bases and J gave up 3 bases; unmatched junction bases: 2. Germline loops: CDR1 SGDLS, CDR2 YYNGEE. This CDR3 has 15 amino acids. Here the CDR3 reads CASSVGTSGYNEQFF. CDR3 in DNA: TGTGCCAGCAGCGTAGGAACTAGCGGCTACAATGAGCAGTTCTTC.

The rearrangement links TRBV7-9 to TRBJ1-2, with 8 bases aligning to TRBD1. Trimming removed 5 bases from V and 8 bases from J; junction bases left unmatched: 10. The CDR3 runs 14 residues. Per germline, CDR1 SEHNR and CDR2 FQNEAQ (reference sequence). The CDR3 DNA is TGTGCCAGCAGCCCAGGACAGGGTAACCTAGGCTACACCTTC. This sequence encodes CASSPGQGNLGYTF.

The chain recombines TRBV6-1 with TRBJ2-1, with a tentative D call TRBD1 (6 bases). The CDR3 length is 15 residues. The ends were cut back, 6 bases at V and 10 bases at J, with 22 bases in the middle. The germline V gene has CDR1 MNHNS and CDR2 SASEGT. The CDR3: CASSDFPGTFAEQFF. The CDR3 region has the DNA TGTGCCAGCAGCGACTTTCCCGGGACATTCGCGGAGCAGTTCTTC.

This clone was counted a single time. The chain carries TRBV19 and TRBJ2-7, with D perhaps TRBD1 (6 bases). Germline-derived CDR1 and CDR2 are LNHDA and SQIVND (reference sequence). V gave up 6 bases and J gave up 2 bases, with 11 bases separating them. The CDR3 totals 13 residues. The CDR3 DNA is TGTGCCAGTAGGCCGGGACATACCTACGAGCAGTACTTC. It encodes CASRPGHTYEQYF.

The chain combines TRBV7-9 with TRBJ2-7; TRBD1 is a possible D gene (6 bases). The CDR3 runs to 14 residues. With 5 bases removed from V and 2 bases from J, the gap between germline ends came to 13 bases. Germline V gives CDR1 SEHNR, CDR2 FQNEAQ (reference sequence). The CDR3 nucleotides are TGTGCCAGCAGCCCGACAGGACCGCCCTACGAGCAGTACTTC. It yields the protein CASSPTGPPYEQYF.

The chain couples TRBV27 to TRBJ2-1; D is perhaps TRBD2 (5 bases). The CDR3 runs to 16 residues. The germline V gene encodes CDR1 MNHEY and CDR2 SMNVEV (reference sequence). V was trimmed by 5 bases and J by 0 bases, leaving 14 bases between them. The CDR3 sequence is CASSPRTGSSYNEQFF. In DNA form, the CDR3 reads TGTGCCAGCAGTCCCCGGACTGGGAGCTCCTACAATGAGCAGTTCTTC.

This chain connects TRBV6-5 to TRBJ1-1; TRBD1 matches 8 bases. The germline gives CDR1 MNHEY, CDR2 SVGAGI. Losses at the gene ends were 5 bases for V and 7 bases for J; bases not matched to a gene: 12. This CDR3 has 15 residues. The CDR3 spells CASSPILGQGSEAFF. CDR3 sequence (DNA): TGTGCCAGCAGTCCCATTTTAGGACAGGGAAGTGAAGCTTTCTTT.

The rearrangement links TRBV5-5 to TRBJ1-4; possible D gene TRBD1, 5 bases. The CDR3 length is 14 residues. Germline CDR1 is SGHKS and CDR2 is YYEKEE (reference sequence). With 5 bases removed from V and 6 bases from J, the gap between germline ends came to 14 bases. The chain's CDR3 is CASSFQGGDEKLFF. CDR3 coding DNA: TGTGCCAGCAGTTTTCAGGGAGGCGATGAAAAACTGTTTTTT. The full variable domain, in which reference TRBV5-5 and TRBJ1-4 provide the parts outside the CDR3, is DAGVTQSPTHLIKTRGQQVTLRCSPISGHKSVSWYQQVLGQGPQFIFQYYEKEERGRGNFPDRFSARQFPNYSSELNVNALLLGDSALYLCASSFQGGDEKLFFGSGTQLSVL.

This chain joins TRBV5-1 and TRBJ2-3, with 7 bases lining up with TRBD2. J lost 4 bases, V lost 4 bases, and 12 bases had no gene match. CDR1 and CDR2 from the germline V gene are SGHRS and YFSETQ. The CDR3 covers 16 residues. The DNA for the CDR3 is TGCGCCAGCAGCGTTGGGATGGGGGGGGAGCCAGATACGCAGTATTTT. Encoded protein: CASSVGMGGEPDTQYF.

This clone has just one count. The V gene is TRBV6-6, the J gene TRBJ2-7; 9 bases line up with TRBD1. Germline V lookup: CDR1 MNHNY, CDR2 SVGAGI (reference sequence). The CDR3 consists of 15 residues. J lost 5 bases, V lost 0 bases, and 5 bases had no gene match. Here the CDR3 DNA reads TGTGCCAGCAGTTACTCGGGGACAGGGTCGAACGAGCAGTACTTC. It translates to CASSYSGTGSNEQYF.

This clone was seen a few times. The V gene is TRBV6-4, the J gene TRBJ2-3; 7 positions match TRBD1. Looked up from germline, CDR1 is MRHNA and CDR2 is SNTAGT. Trimming removed 0 bases from V and 4 bases from J; junction bases left unmatched: 1. The CDR3 contains 14 residues. The CDR3: CASSDSGGADTQYF. The CDR3, as DNA: TGTGCCAGCAGTGACTCAGGGGGCGCAGATACGCAGTATTTT.

This chain joins TRBV11-3 and TRBJ1-6, with 7 bases that match TRBD1. The germline V gene encodes CDR1 SGHNT and CDR2 YENEEA. CDR3 length: 15 amino acids. V was pared by 5 bases and J by 5 bases, with 6 bases of the junction left unmatched. CDR3 sequence (DNA): TGTGCCAGCAGCCCCTCGACAGGGCATAATTCACCCCTCCACTTT. Its translation: CASSPSTGHNSPLHF.

CDR3 nucleotides: TGTGCCAGCAGCCCCTGGGGAACAGGGGCTTCCTCCTACGAGCAGTACTTC. Protein sequence: CASSPWGTGASSYEQYF. The chain joins TRBV28 to TRBJ2-7; 7 bases map to TRBD1. This CDR3 spans 17 amino acids. The V segment lost 6 bases and the J segment 0 bases; nucleotides outside the gene matches: 14. Germline CDR1 and CDR2: MDHEN and SYDVKM.